This T cell receptor (beta chain) came from a study of cytomegalovirus exposure and HLA in healthy donors. The study, taken as a whole, reports: A later analysis found common viral pathogens apparently linked to several of the most significant clusters.

Primers included in the PCR were 60 Vbeta and 13 Jbeta primers. TCRdb's table, derived via immunoSEQ multiplex PCR, lists solely in-frame clones and lacks some. The repertoire holds some 150,000 clones, with 73% as singletons. A remark on this clone: What it binds is not known.

Germline values: CDR1 SGHDT, CDR2 YYEEEE. The CDR3 sequence is 16 residues long. The receptor was isolated from a human donor in good health. V usage is TRBV5-6 and J usage is TRBJ2-5; TRBD1 aligns across 12 bases. Gene TRBJ2-7 matches the end of the DNA better, so the J call may be wrong. The sample taken for sequencing was PBMCs. CDR3 loop: CASSLAGTGGLYEQYF. CDR3 nucleotide sequence: TGTGCCAGCAGCTTGGCGGGGACAGGGGGCTTGTACGAGCAGTACTTC.